This TCR beta chain emerged from a study of blood T cell repertoires in COVID-19. As for the study in general: Both acute and convalescent COVID-19 samples were obtained from the United States, Italy and Spain. Sources were T cells, B-cell-depleted T cells, or PBMCs; the material itself was cDNA or gDNA.

This clone was seen once. Per the study methods: Estimation of nucleated cell counts relied on the amplification of reference gene primers. The assay was immunoSEQ multiplex PCR, and TCRdb's table has in-frame clones only and misses some. Clone size and the V and J calls come from that table; the DNA yielded D and trimming. The sample lists tens of thousands of clones, more than 75% occurring once. Germline V gene sequence: CDR1 MDHEN, CDR2 SYDVKM. This CDR3 is 15 amino acids long. V lost 1 base, J lost 10 bases, and 16 bases lay in between. The sequencing input was peripheral blood. The J gene is TRBJ1-4, the V gene TRBV28; a possible D gene is TRBD1 (5 bases). This clonotype originated in a man between 70 and 80 years old with active or convalescent COVID-19. The CDR3 DNA is TGTGCCAGCAGTTTATCGGGTCGGCCCGACAGAAAACTGTTTTTT. Its protein is CASSLSGRPDRKLFF.